The present entry profiles one T cell receptor beta chain with its context. The antigen remains unidentified. This record comes from a study of identical twins. The germline V gene has CDR1 DFQATT and CDR2 SNEGSKA (reference sequence). Losses at the gene ends were 3 bases for V and 3 bases for J; bases not matched to a gene: 4. The CDR3 totals 13 residues. Whole-study results and caveats: Interpretation of the results relied on cross-sectional statistical analysis and not on following the same donors. Zero-insertion results could be subject to partial confounding by invariant MAIT and iNKT cells. Cord blood beta clonotypes that were abundant carried fewer insertions, and memory repertoires showed no such trend.

cDNA carried unique molecular identifiers, and a universal primer site was added by template switching. TCRdb passed the 5' RACE reads through MiXCR, listing each CDR3 protein once. The table lists hundreds of thousands of distinct CDR3 sequences, around 6% of them singletons, with 1.5% to 2% in the top ten. This rearrangement joins TRBV20-1 to TRBJ2-5; TRBD2 matches at 7 bases. Sequencing was performed on naive T cells sorted from blood. This sequence originates from a man aged 18 to 30 in good health. DNA for the CDR3: TGCAGTGCTAGTCGGGCGGGGGAAGAGACCCAGTACTTC. It encodes CSASRAGEETQYF.